The rows below give T cell receptor beta chains drawn from one sample of a study of breast tumors, draining lymph nodes, adjacent tissues. A single record per CDR3 protein comes from TCRdb applying MiXCR to the multiplex PCR reads. Of 70,000 to 85,000 distinct CDR3 sequences detected, approximately 20% appear once; the ten largest clones hold 2.4%. Sequenced material: axillary lymph node tissue. The receptor set was obtained from a female donor with breast cancer. Some clones in this sample may be carry-over from other donors' samples. Both conserved end residues are part of each CDR3. A D gene is named only where the DNA matches it firmly. Where a row states a size, it is once, few, many or the class of an expanded clone; other rows omit it.

clone_size: many; v_call: TRBV7-8; d_call: TRBD2; j_call: TRBJ2-1; cdr3_nt: TGTGCCAGCAGCTTAGGACGAAAGCTAGCGGGATTATCCTACAATGAGCAGTTCTTC; cdr3_aa: CASSLGRKLAGLSYNEQFF
clone_size: many; v_call: TRBV6-5; d_call: NA; j_call: TRBJ2-7; cdr3_nt: TGTGCCAGCTCCTCCCCGGCAGGGGCGAACTACGAGCAGTACTTC; cdr3_aa: CASSSPAGANYEQYF
clone_size: many; v_call: TRBV12-3/TRBV12-4; d_call: TRBD2; j_call: TRBJ2-7; cdr3_nt: TGTGCCAGCAGTACACTAGCGGGAAAATACGAGCAGTACTTC; cdr3_aa: CASSTLAGKYEQYF
clone_size: many; v_call: TRBV4-3; d_call: NA; j_call: TRBJ2-5; cdr3_nt: TGCGCCAGCAGCCAAGAATTGTCCAGGGGAGAGACCCAGTACTTC; cdr3_aa: CASSQELSRGETQYF
clone_size: many; v_call: TRBV2; d_call: TRBD1; j_call: TRBJ1-4; cdr3_nt: TGTGCCAGCTCGGGACAGCCTAATGAAAAACTGTTTTTT; cdr3_aa: CASSGQPNEKLFF
clone_size: many; v_call: TRBV6-1; d_call: NA; j_call: TRBJ1-4; cdr3_nt: TGTGCCAGCAGTGAAAGTAGAGGGGGAAGCGAAAAACTGTTTTTT; cdr3_aa: CASSESRGGSEKLFF
clone_size: many; v_call: TRBV20-1; d_call: TRBD2; j_call: TRBJ2-7; cdr3_nt: TGCAGTGCTAGTCTAACTAGCGGGACCTACGAGCAGTACTTC; cdr3_aa: CSASLTSGTYEQYF
clone_size: few; v_call: TRBV3-1; d_call: NA; j_call: TRBJ2-3; cdr3_nt: TGTGCCAGCAGCCAAGGCCCCTCCGGCACGACCACAGATACGCAGTATTTT; cdr3_aa: CASSQGPSGTTTDTQYF
clone_size: many; v_call: TRBV19; d_call: NA; j_call: TRBJ2-1; cdr3_nt: TGTGCCAGTAGTATGGGCGGACCGAAGGTAAATGAGCAGTTCTTC; cdr3_aa: CASSMGGPKVNEQFF
clone_size: many; v_call: TRBV2; d_call: NA; j_call: TRBJ1-4; cdr3_nt: TGTGCCAGCAGTGTGGGTCAAAATGAAAAACTGTTTTTT; cdr3_aa: CASSVGQNEKLFF
clone_size: many; v_call: TRBV19; d_call: NA; j_call: TRBJ2-2; cdr3_nt: TGTGCCAGTAGTATAGAGTACGGCACCGGGGAGCTGTTTTTT; cdr3_aa: CASSIEYGTGELFF
clone_size: many; v_call: TRBV5-8; d_call: TRBD2; j_call: TRBJ2-7; cdr3_nt: TGTGCCAGCAGCTTGGAGTCTAGCGGGTCCTACGAGCAGTACTTC; cdr3_aa: CASSLESSGSYEQYF
clone_size: many; v_call: TRBV9; d_call: NA; j_call: TRBJ1-2; cdr3_nt: TGTGCCAGCAGCACCCAAGAAAGGGACTATGGCTACACCTTC; cdr3_aa: CASSTQERDYGYTF
clone_size: NA; v_call: TRBV20-1; d_call: NA; j_call: TRBJ1-4; cdr3_nt: TGCAGTGCTAGAGAGGGGGGGGCGGCTAAAAAACTGTTCTTT; cdr3_aa: CSAREGGAAKKLFF
clone_size: few; v_call: TRBV29-1; d_call: TRBD1; j_call: TRBJ2-1; cdr3_nt: TGCAGCGTTGAAGTCTGGGACAGCTCCTACAATGAGCAGTTCTTC; cdr3_aa: CSVEVWDSSYNEQFF
clone_size: NA; v_call: TRBV5-4; d_call: TRBD2; j_call: TRBJ2-2; cdr3_nt: TGTGCCAGCAGGAAAACTAGCGGGGTTAACACCGGGGAGCTGTTTTTT; cdr3_aa: CASRKTSGVNTGELFF
clone_size: many; v_call: TRBV29-1; d_call: NA; j_call: TRBJ1-2; cdr3_nt: TGCAGCGTCGAGGTAGGGGGGTTCTATGGCTACACCTTC; cdr3_aa: CSVEVGGFYGYTF
clone_size: NA; v_call: TRBV6-2/TRBV6-3; d_call: NA; j_call: TRBJ2-3; cdr3_nt: TGTGCCAGCAGTTACCCGGGAGCCTTGGCGCGACGCACAGATACGCAGTATTTT; cdr3_aa: CASSYPGALARRTDTQYF
clone_size: many; v_call: TRBV20-1; d_call: TRBD1; j_call: TRBJ2-3; cdr3_nt: TGCAGTGCTAGAGATTCGGACAGGGCCAGCACAGATACGCAGTATTTT; cdr3_aa: CSARDSDRASTDTQYF
clone_size: many; v_call: TRBV4-2; d_call: NA; j_call: TRBJ1-2; cdr3_nt: TGTGCCAGCAGCCAAGGCGGGGGGGGACGGGGCTACACCTTC; cdr3_aa: CASSQGGGGRGYTF
clone_size: few; v_call: TRBV12-3/TRBV12-4; d_call: TRBD1; j_call: TRBJ2-1; cdr3_nt: TGTGCCAGCAGACAATTTCGAGGAGGACAGGGGCCTCACAATGAGCAGTTCTTC; cdr3_aa: CASRQFRGGQGPHNEQFF
clone_size: many; v_call: TRBV6-2/TRBV6-3; d_call: NA; j_call: TRBJ2-5; cdr3_nt: TGTGCCAGCAGTTACGGGGAGACCCAGTACTTC; cdr3_aa: CASSYGETQYF
clone_size: few; v_call: TRBV28; d_call: TRBD2; j_call: TRBJ2-1; cdr3_nt: TGTGCCAGCAGTTTTAGCGGGAGGGGCCCCAATGAGCAGTTCTTC; cdr3_aa: CASSFSGRGPNEQFF
clone_size: NA; v_call: TRBV27; d_call: NA; j_call: TRBJ1-6; cdr3_nt: TGTGCCAGCAGGGGCCCCGGGTCACCCCTCCACTTT; cdr3_aa: CASRGPGSPLHF
clone_size: many; v_call: TRBV20-1; d_call: NA; j_call: TRBJ2-3; cdr3_nt: TGCAGTGCCAGGGGAGATACGCAGTATTTT; cdr3_aa: CSARGDTQYF
clone_size: many; v_call: TRBV10-3; d_call: NA; j_call: TRBJ2-7; cdr3_nt: TGTGCCATCAGTGTCGACGGATACGAGCAGTACTTC; cdr3_aa: CAISVDGYEQYF
clone_size: many; v_call: TRBV9; d_call: TRBD2; j_call: TRBJ2-3; cdr3_nt: TGTGCCAGCAGCGTAGGGCTAGCGGGGCGCACAGATACGCAGTATTTT; cdr3_aa: CASSVGLAGRTDTQYF
clone_size: many; v_call: TRBV6-6; d_call: TRBD1; j_call: TRBJ2-1; cdr3_nt: TGTGCCAGCAGAGCCGGGACAGGGGGGAATGAGCAGTTCTTC; cdr3_aa: CASRAGTGGNEQFF
clone_size: many; v_call: TRBV19; d_call: NA; j_call: TRBJ1-2; cdr3_nt: TGTGCCAGTAGCAAGACAGGATGGGATGGCTACACCTTC; cdr3_aa: CASSKTGWDGYTF
clone_size: many; v_call: TRBV7-2; d_call: NA; j_call: TRBJ2-7; cdr3_nt: TGTGCCAGCAGCCACGGGTCGGGGTTCGAGCAGTACTTC; cdr3_aa: CASSHGSGFEQYF
clone_size: many; v_call: TRBV10-3; d_call: NA; j_call: TRBJ1-4; cdr3_nt: TGTGCACGGGGGCCAGGGGCGGGGAATGAAAAACTGTTTTTT; cdr3_aa: CARGPGAGNEKLFF
clone_size: many; v_call: TRBV7-2; d_call: TRBD2; j_call: TRBJ2-3; cdr3_nt: TGTGCCAGCAGCTTAGCGTCAAGACTAGCGGGCACAGATACGCAGTATTTT; cdr3_aa: CASSLASRLAGTDTQYF